This TCR beta chain stems from a study of blood T cell repertoires in COVID-19 (dated by TCRdb to the early 2020s). For the wider study: The collaborator samples originated in the United States, Italy and Spain and spanned the acute and convalescent phases of COVID-19. The material from the prospective study consisted of cDNA or gDNA derived from T cells, B-cell-depleted T cells, or PBMCs. Deeply sampled blood TCRbeta repertoires from subjects exposed to, actively infected with, or recovered from COVID-19 were included in the dataset. The repertoires were released in a freely available public database intended as a resource for research on the immune response to SARS-CoV-2. Samples came from the ongoing ImmuneRACE study (first 160 participants) plus 1,254 subjects from 6 global collaborators. Sample metadata almost always included a de-identified subject ID, COVID-19 status, age in years and sex. Where HLA class I and class II types were available, the types were taken from metadata supplied by the sample provider, not from assay-based typing. The paper's findings and limits, for the study overall: Clinical and demographic metadata were provided uncurated, with the amount varying by source and participant.

The collaborating institutions used their own protocols to collect whole blood in K2EDTA tubes. For TCRbeta analysis, collaborator samples were shipped as frozen whole blood, as isolated PBMCs, or as DNA extracted from either sample type. CDR1 and CDR2, looked up from the germline V gene, are MGHDK and SYGVNS. The CDR3, from cysteine to phenylalanine, totals 16 residues. The sequence is cut down to CDR3 DNA, 48 bases in frame from base 1. Trimming costs V 4 bases and J 0 bases, and their ends lie 16 bases apart. This clone occurred once. This clone's antigen is unknown. Base-call qualities are not available, and no considerably larger clone is one nucleotide away. TCRbeta CDR3 regions were amplified from genomic DNA using the immunoSEQ Assay, a bias-controlled multiplex PCR. For the original study's pipeline: The number of nucleated cells in each sample was estimated from the amplification of reference gene primers within the assay. Sequence reads were collapsed and filtered to measure the absolute abundance of every unique TCRbeta CDR3 rearrangement. For each sample, productive Simpson clonality was calculated as the square root of Simpson's diversity index over productive rearrangements. Here the immuneACCESS table is served through TCRdb, limited to in-frame sequences with V and J called. Missing clones are a known gap in these copies; in checked studies unresolved V genes cover under half, and the rest lacks a known reason. That table gives V, J and clone size, and the DNA gave D and trimming. Within this sample are about 330,000 clones, with around 89% of them counted one time only. The ten largest clones represent 3.5% to 4% of the sample.

The sequence came from a woman between 45 and 65 years old with active or convalescent COVID-19. Sample: peripheral blood. The V gene is TRBV25-1 and the J gene is TRBJ2-7; TRBD1 is a possible D gene, resting on 5 matching bases. At the DNA level, the sequence is TGTGCCAGCAGTGCTTTAAGACAGCAAGTCTCCTACGAGCAGTACTTC. This translates into CASSALRQQVSYEQYF.